Listed below are T cell receptor beta chains from one sample, sequenced in a study of blood T cell repertoires in COVID-19. Assay used: immunoSEQ multiplex PCR; TCRdb lists only in-frame clones, some missing. The repertoire includes around 390,000 clones, more than 75% of them detected once, and about 10% sits in the top ten. The sequenced sample consisted of PBMCs or T cells enriched from blood (not recorded which). The receptors were gathered from a woman aged 45-65 years who had recovered from COVID-19. The CDR3 runs from the conserved cysteine through the conserved F or W. The D gene is left open where the match is weak. A row's size may be missing; if present it is once, few, many or a size class.

j_call	d_call	cdr3_length	v_call	clone_size	cdr3_nt	cdr3_aa
TRBJ1-4	TRBD1	14	TRBV11-2	-	TGTGCCAGCACCGAAACAGGGGCAAGGGAAAAACTGTTTTTT	CASTETGAREKLFF
TRBJ1-1	TRBD1	15	TRBV7-9	-	TGTGCCAGCAGCTCGCTACAGGGGGTGAACACTGAAGCTTTCTTT	CASSSLQGVNTEAFF
TRBJ2-7	-	12	TRBV10-3	-	TGTGCCATCAGTGTCGGTAGCTACGAGCAGTACTTC	CAISVGSYEQYF
TRBJ1-1	-	12	TRBV19	-	TGTGCCAGCATCGGCATGGGCCATGAAGCTTTCTTT	CASIGMGHEAFF
TRBJ2-4	TRBD2	16	TRBV15	-	TGTGCCACCAGCATTTCTAGCGGGGGGGCCAAAAACATTCAGTACTTC	CATSISSGGAKNIQYF
TRBJ2-7	-	14	TRBV7-2	few	TGTGCCAGCAGCTTAGACACGACTCGAGAGGAGCAGTACTTC	CASSLDTTREEQYF
TRBJ2-7	TRBD1	13	TRBV5-6	-	TGTGCCAGCGGGAGGACAGGGGACAACGAGCAGTACTTC	CASGRTGDNEQYF
TRBJ2-7	-	13	TRBV30	once	TGTGCCTGGAGTATGGGGGCCCCCTACGAGCAGTACTTC	CAWSMGAPYEQYF
TRBJ2-1	TRBD2	18	TRBV4-2	-	TGTGCCAGCAGCCGCGGGACTAGCGGGGGGGCCTCCTACAATGAGCAGTTCTTC	CASSRGTSGGASYNEQFF
TRBJ2-7	-	13	TRBV25-1	-	TGTGCCAGCAGTGGGGCCGGCTCCTACGAGCAGTACTTC	CASSGAGSYEQYF
TRBJ2-4	-	13	TRBV29-1	-	TGCAGCGTCTCCGAGACAGACAGCTTAATTCAGTACTTC	CSVSETDSLIQYF
TRBJ1-2	TRBD1	16	TRBV5-1	-	TGCGCCAGCAGCTCACAGTCGGGACAGGGCTCCTATGGCTACACCTTC	CASSSQSGQGSYGYTF
TRBJ1-2	TRBD1	14	TRBV28	-	TGTGCCAGCAGTCCTGGACAGGGGAACTATGGCTACACCTTC	CASSPGQGNYGYTF
TRBJ2-2	-	15	TRBV19	-	TGTGCCGTTCGCGGTCGGTTCGCGAACACCGGGGAGCTGTTTTTT	CAVRGRFANTGELFF
TRBJ2-1	TRBD2	15	TRBV5-4	-	TGTGCCAGCCACAAATTAGCGGGGGACAACAATGAGCAGTTCTTC	CASHKLAGDNNEQFF
TRBJ1-2	-	13	TRBV7-9	few	TGTGCCAGCAGGCCGGGACTCCCCTATGGCTACACCTTC	CASRPGLPYGYTF
TRBJ1-5	TRBD1	13	TRBV30	-	TGTGCCTGGAGTGTACAGGGGAATCAGCCCCAGCATTTT	CAWSVQGNQPQHF
TRBJ2-6	-	15	TRBV28	-	TGTGCCAGCAGTTTAGGGACTCCTGGGGCCAACGTCCTGACTTTC	CASSLGTPGANVLTF
TRBJ2-1	TRBD2	18	TRBV7-9	-	TGTGCCAGCAGCCCGGGGCTAGCGGGGGACCACGCCTACAATGAGCAGTTCTTC	CASSPGLAGDHAYNEQFF
TRBJ2-4	-	15	TRBV19	-	TGTGCCAGTAGCCACAGGGATAGAACCAAAAACATTCAGTACTTC	CASSHRDRTKNIQYF
TRBJ2-1	-	18	TRBV4-2	-	TGTGCCAGCAGCCAAGATTTTAGAGGCAGGGGAGATTACAATGAGCAGTTCTTC	CASSQDFRGRGDYNEQFF
TRBJ2-1	TRBD1	16	TRBV3-1/TRBV3-2	-	TGTGCCAGCAGCAAAAGGGCAGGCCAGGGGGTCAATGAGCAGTTCTTC	CASSKRAGQGVNEQFF
TRBJ1-2	-	15	TRBV15	-	TGTGCCACCAGCAGAACGGTTCGGGAGGGACATGGCTACACCTTC	CATSRTVREGHGYTF
TRBJ2-3	TRBD2	13	TRBV12-3/TRBV12-4	-	TGTGCCAGCACCGCGGGGGAGACAGATACGCAGTATTTT	CASTAGETDTQYF
TRBJ1-6	-	14	TRBV7-2	-	TGTGCCAGCAGCTTGGGCACAGGGAATTCACCCCTCCACTTT	CASSLGTGNSPLHF
TRBJ2-5	TRBD1	15	TRBV9	-	TGTGCCAGCAGCACCGGACAGGGGCTGCAAGAGACCCAGTACTTC	CASSTGQGLQETQYF
TRBJ2-1	-	17	TRBV5-1	-	TGCGCCAGCAGCCCCCAGTTTCAGGTTAGCTCCTACAATGAGCAGTTCTTC	CASSPQFQVSSYNEQFF
TRBJ1-3	-	15	TRBV15	-	TGTGCCACCAGCAGAGATTTCTTCTCTGGAAACACCATATATTTT	CATSRDFFSGNTIYF
TRBJ1-6	TRBD1	14	TRBV28	-	TGTGCCAGCAGTGAGACAGGGGACAATTCACCCCTCCACTTT	CASSETGDNSPLHF
TRBJ2-2	TRBD2	16	TRBV4-1	-	TGCGCCAGCAGCGGGCTAGCGGGGGGGCCTTCCGGGGAGCTGTTTTTT	CASSGLAGGPSGELFF
TRBJ2-3	TRBD2	16	TRBV5-6	-	TGTGCCAGCAGTGATGATAGCGGGACCTTTCGGGATACGCAGTATTTT	CASSDDSGTFRDTQYF
TRBJ1-6	-	16	TRBV15	-	TGTGCCACCCGCCCGTCAGGACCCGTTCGAGGGTCACCCCTCCACTTT	CATRPSGPVRGSPLHF
TRBJ1-3	-	16	TRBV12-5	-	TGTGCTAGTGGTTTGGGGCATTCCTCAGTGGGAAACACCATATATTTT	CASGLGHSSVGNTIYF
TRBJ2-3	-	16	TRBV7-9	-	TGTGCCAGCAGCTCTACCCCGGGTAGCCACACAGATACGCAGTATTTT	CASSSTPGSHTDTQYF
TRBJ1-3	TRBD1	15	TRBV7-9	few	TGTGCCAGCAGCTCGGACAGGAGGATAGGAAACACCATATATTTT	CASSSDRRIGNTIYF
TRBJ1-5	TRBD1	15	TRBV5-8	once	TGTGCCAGCAGCTTTGTGACAGGGGGCAATCAGCCCCAGCATTTT	CASSFVTGGNQPQHF
TRBJ2-1	TRBD2	14	TRBV28	-	TGTGCCAGCAGTGAAGGACTAGCGAGGAATGAGCAGTTCTTC	CASSEGLARNEQFF
TRBJ1-2	-	18	TRBV28	-	TGTGCCAGCAGTTTTCTGGTGGCGGCACCCGGGGCTAACTATGGCTACACCTTC	CASSFLVAAPGANYGYTF
TRBJ2-3	-	15	TRBV7-9	-	TGTGCCAGCAGCTTACAGGACATAAGCACAGATACGCAGTATTTT	CASSLQDISTDTQYF
TRBJ2-2	TRBD1	18	TRBV10-3	-	TGTGCCACCTCCGGGACAGGGGGCGCCGGGAGGACAACCGGGGAGCTGTTTTTT	CATSGTGGAGRTTGELFF
TRBJ1-2	TRBD1	14	TRBV7-9	-	TGTGCCAGCAGCCTTACAGGGGACCTCTATGGCTACACCTTC	CASSLTGDLYGYTF
TRBJ1-1	TRBD1	15	TRBV11-1	-	TGTGCCAGCAGCTTAGGTGGGACAGGGGCGAATGAAGCTTTCTTT	CASSLGGTGANEAFF
TRBJ1-1	TRBD1	17	TRBV3-1/TRBV3-2	-	TGTGCCAGCAGCCAGGTCCCGGGACAGGGTTCGAACACTGAAGCTTTCTTT	CASSQVPGQGSNTEAFF
TRBJ2-1	TRBD2	16	TRBV7-2	-	TGTGCCAGCAGCTTAGATTGGCGGGGGGGCGTTGATGAGCAGTTCTTC	CASSLDWRGGVDEQFF
TRBJ2-5	TRBD1	16	TRBV24-1	-	TGTGCCACCCGTCCGGACAGGGGGAATCCCCAAGAGACCCAGTACTTC	CATRPDRGNPQETQYF
TRBJ1-6	-	14	TRBV27	-	TGTGCCAGCAGTTTACAGACCGGGAATTCACCCCTCCACTTT	CASSLQTGNSPLHF
TRBJ1-1	TRBD1	14	TRBV3-1/TRBV3-2	-	TGTGCCAGCAGCCCCGGACAGGGAGACACTGAAGCTTTCTTT	CASSPGQGDTEAFF
TRBJ2-1	TRBD2	15	TRBV6-5	-	TGTGCCAGCAGTTCAGCGGGGAGCTCCTACAATGAGCAGTTCTTC	CASSSAGSSYNEQFF
TRBJ1-4	-	18	TRBV4-3	-	TGCGCCAGCAGCCAAGATGCGTCCCGAGGAGCAACTAATGAAAAACTGTTTTTT	CASSQDASRGATNEKLFF
TRBJ2-7	-	13	TRBV11-2	-	TGTGCCAGCAGCTTTAGAGCCTTCGTTGAGCAGTACTTC	CASSFRAFVEQYF